This T cell receptor beta chain was recovered during a study of CD8 T cells in ankylosing spondylitis. Trimming removed 6 bases from V and 2 bases from J; junction bases left unmatched: 10. The germline CDR1 and CDR2 sequences are DFQATT and SNEGSKA (reference sequence). The CDR3 spans 16 residues. TCRdb processed the 5' RACE reads anew with MiXCR; each CDR3 protein has one entry. The table records under 300,000 distinct CDR3 sequences, roughly 8.6% of them present only once. This clonotype was seen ten or more times. The gene calls are TRBV20-1 and TRBJ2-3; the match to TRBD2 covers 11 bases. The receptor comes from a male donor with ankylosing spondylitis or in good health (not recorded which). The sample comprised blood, either unsorted or a sorted T cell fraction (not recorded which). The CDR3 nucleotides read TGCAGTGCCGACGGGGTAGCGGGGGGGACCACAGATACGCAGTATTTT. It specifies CSADGVAGGTTDTQYF.